A selection of T cell receptor beta chains follows, all from one sample in a study of Graves' ophthalmopathy and Graves' hyperthyroidism. One entry per CDR3 protein results from TCRdb running MiXCR on the multiplex PCR reads. The data show about half a million distinct CDR3 sequences, around an eighth seen once. Sequenced material: blood. The receptor set was obtained from a woman between 25 and 40 years old with Graves' ophthalmopathy. Both conserved end residues are part of each CDR3. The D gene is left open where the match is weak. Clone size is not always given. Where it is, it says once, few, many or a class for expanded clones.

CDR3nt,CDR3aa,d_gene,j_gene,abundance,v_gene
TGTGCCAGCAGGGGGGAGGGGGGTATCTACGAGCAGTACTTC,CASRGEGGIYEQYF,.,TRBJ2-7,many,TRBV12-3/TRBV12-4
TGCGCCAGCAGCCGTAACCCCGGGACAGGGGGCGCGTTGACGAACTATGGCTACACCTTC,CASSRNPGTGGALTNYGYTF,TRBD1,TRBJ1-2,many,TRBV5-1
TGCAGTGCTAGAGATTCCCTACTAGCGGGGATCTACGAGCAGTACTTC,CSARDSLLAGIYEQYF,TRBD2,TRBJ2-7,many,TRBV20-1
TGTGCCAGCAGTGAACAGGGGTGGGTCACTGAAGCTTTCTTT,CASSEQGWVTEAFF,.,TRBJ1-1,many,TRBV6-1
TGTGCCTGGATTGAGACAGGTGTTAACTATGGCTACACCTTC,CAWIETGVNYGYTF,.,TRBJ1-2,.,TRBV30
TGCGCCAGTTCCTATAGACAGGGGACCGGCAACGAGCAGTACTTC,CASSYRQGTGNEQYF,TRBD1,TRBJ2-7,.,TRBV5-1
TGTGCCAGCAGACTTCCGAAGGGTCTCGGGGGAGCTAACTATGGCTACACCTTC,CASRLPKGLGGANYGYTF,.,TRBJ1-2,many,TRBV28
TGTGCCAGCTCAATGGGGACAGTGAACACTGAAGCTTTCTTT,CASSMGTVNTEAFF,TRBD1,TRBJ1-1,many,TRBV12-3/TRBV12-4
TGTGCCAGCAGCCCTGGGCCGGTGGGCGCGCAGTACTTC,CASSPGPVGAQYF,.,TRBJ2-7,.,TRBV7-2
TGTGCCAGCAGTGACTCGGGGACTAGCGGGGGAGATACGCAGTATTTT,CASSDSGTSGGDTQYF,TRBD2,TRBJ2-3,.,TRBV6-4
TGTGCCAGCAGCTTAGGGGTGGGGGAGAACACTGAAGCTTTCTTT,CASSLGVGENTEAFF,.,TRBJ1-1,many,TRBV7-9
TGTGCCAGCAGTGAATTGGAGGCTAGCGCAGAGACCCAGTACTTC,CASSELEASAETQYF,.,TRBJ2-5,many,TRBV6-1
TGTGCCAGCAGGACAGGGTCCGGGGAGCTGTTTTTT,CASRTGSGELFF,TRBD1,TRBJ2-2,many,TRBV2
TGTGCCAGCAGCCTAAGACAGGATTCCTACGAGCAGTACTTC,CASSLRQDSYEQYF,.,TRBJ2-7,.,TRBV7-8
TGTGCCAGCAGCTTGGGGGACCAGGGGAGGAACACCGGGGAGCTGTTTTTT,CASSLGDQGRNTGELFF,.,TRBJ2-2,many,TRBV5-4
TGTGCCAGCAGCTTAGCTACGTGGGGGAATTGGCATGTGGAGCTGTTTTTT,CASSLATWGNWHVELFF,.,TRBJ2-2,many,TRBV7-6
TGTGCCAGCAGCTTAGTGCCAGGAGCCTACGAGCAGCACTTC,CASSLVPGAYEQHF,.,TRBJ2-7,many,TRBV7-8
TGTGCCAGCAGTGAAGTTTTAGTAGCGGGAATTTTAGGCACCGGGGAGCTGTTTTTT,CASSEVLVAGILGTGELFF,TRBD2,TRBJ2-2,few,TRBV6-1
TGTGCCAGCAGGCCTATAGCAGGGGCGAACACTGAAGCTTTCTTT,CASRPIAGANTEAFF,.,TRBJ1-1,many,TRBV7-9
TGTGCCTCGGGACTAGCGGCCCAAGAGACCCAGTACTTC,CASGLAAQETQYF,TRBD2,TRBJ2-5,many,TRBV7-9
TGCAGTGCTACCCCCCAGGCAGGGTACTATGGCTACACCTTC,CSATPQAGYYGYTF,.,TRBJ1-2,many,TRBV20-1
TGTGCCAGCAGTCGGGCCCCCAGTAATTCACCCCTCCACTTT,CASSRAPSNSPLHF,.,TRBJ1-6,many,TRBV28
TGTGCCAGCAGTCCTCCCGGGGCGGGATTGAAGACAGATACGCAGTATTTT,CASSPPGAGLKTDTQYF,.,TRBJ2-3,few,TRBV12-3/TRBV12-4
TGTGCCAGCAGTTCGACTAGCGGGCTCAAAAACATTAAGTACTTC,CASSSTSGLKNIKYF,TRBD2,TRBJ2-4,.,TRBV27
TGCAGCGTTGAAGGACAGTTGAACACTGAAGCTTTCTTT,CSVEGQLNTEAFF,.,TRBJ1-1,few,TRBV29-1
TGTGCCAGCAGTTTAGGGCAGCAATACGAGCAGTACTTC,CASSLGQQYEQYF,.,TRBJ2-7,many,TRBV12-3/TRBV12-4
TGTGCCAGCAGCCTTTACGGTGACTCCTATAATTCACCCCTCCACTTT,CASSLYGDSYNSPLHF,.,TRBJ1-6,many,TRBV7-8
TGTGCCAGCAGCCCTACTTGGTCATACCGGCATGGCTACACCTTC,CASSPTWSYRHGYTF,.,TRBJ1-2,.,TRBV12-3/TRBV12-4
TGTGCCTGGAGTGCTGGGAGTCTTAATCAGCCCCAGCATTTT,CAWSAGSLNQPQHF,.,TRBJ1-5,many,TRBV30
TGCAGTGCTCCTTCGACTGGGGCGTTTGGCTACACCTTC,CSAPSTGAFGYTF,.,TRBJ1-2,many,TRBV20-1
TGTGCCTGGACTAGGGACAGCAATCAGCCCCAGCATTTT,CAWTRDSNQPQHF,.,TRBJ1-5,many,TRBV30
TGTGCCAGCAGGGGGACGTTGAACACTGAATCTTTCTTT,CASRGTLNTESFF,.,TRBJ1-1,.,TRBV7-9
TGTGCCAGCAGCTTAGCCGCGGCACGGCCAGAGACCCAGTACTTC,CASSLAAARPETQYF,.,TRBJ2-5,many,TRBV7-2
TGCGCCAGCAGCCAAGATCTAACTTCACCCCTCCACTTT,CASSQDLTSPLHF,.,TRBJ1-6,many,TRBV4-1
TGTGCCAGCAGGACTAGCGGGGGGGAAGAGCAGTACTTC,CASRTSGGEEQYF,TRBD2,TRBJ2-7,many,TRBV27
TGTGCCAGCAGTCGACTCGGGGAGACCCAGTACTTC,CASSRLGETQYF,.,TRBJ2-5,many,TRBV27
TGTGCCACAAGACTCCGCGGGGGCCAGAACACTGAAGCTTTCTTT,CATRLRGGQNTEAFF,.,TRBJ1-1,many,TRBV28
TGTGCCAGCAGCTGGGACACATCGAACACCGGGGAGCTGTTTTTT,CASSWDTSNTGELFF,.,TRBJ2-2,.,TRBV7-3
TGTGCCAGTAGTGTGACAGGAGAAAGGACCGGCTACACCTTC,CASSVTGERTGYTF,.,TRBJ1-2,.,TRBV19
TGTGCCAGCAGTTTATCAAGTTTCCACGAGCAGTACTTC,CASSLSSFHEQYF,.,TRBJ2-7,many,TRBV27
TGTGCCAGCACCACAGCGGGGGGGTACTACGAGCAGTACTTC,CASTTAGGYYEQYF,TRBD2,TRBJ2-7,many,TRBV11-2
TGTGCCAGCAGTTGGGGGGGGCGCGGCAAAGCTTTCTTT,CASSWGGRGKAFF,.,TRBJ1-1,few,TRBV28
TGTGCCAGCGGCTCCACAGGGACTGAGACCCAGTACTTC,CASGSTGTETQYF,.,TRBJ2-5,.,TRBV13
TGTGCCAGCAGTCCGGGACAGGCTGAAGCTTTCTTT,CASSPGQAEAFF,TRBD1,TRBJ1-1,many,TRBV6-5
TGTGCCAGCAGTCCCCTGGGACAGGGCGGGAATCAGCCCCAGCATTTT,CASSPLGQGGNQPQHF,TRBD1,TRBJ1-5,many,TRBV27
TGTGCCAGCAGCTTTCCCCGGACACCGAACACCGGGGAGCTGTTTTTT,CASSFPRTPNTGELFF,.,TRBJ2-2,few,TRBV11-1
TGTGCCAGCAGTGAAAAGCGCCGCTCCTACGAGCAGTACTTC,CASSEKRRSYEQYF,.,TRBJ2-7,.,TRBV6-1
TGTGCCACCAGCGACAGGTGGGGCTACACCTTC,CATSDRWGYTF,.,TRBJ1-2,many,TRBV24-1
TGTGCCAGCTTACCGAGGACAGGGGGCTATAACGAGCAGTACTTC,CASLPRTGGYNEQYF,TRBD1,TRBJ2-7,.,TRBV18
TGTGCCAGTAACCCCGACAGAAGCAATCAGCCCCAGCATTTT,CASNPDRSNQPQHF,.,TRBJ1-5,.,TRBV28
TGCAGCGGGGACAGGGGCACTGAAGCTTTCTTT,CSGDRGTEAFF,TRBD1,TRBJ1-1,many,TRBV29-1
TGTGCCAGCAGTCGATTAACCCCCGGGACCCAAAGCTACGAGCAGTACTTC,CASSRLTPGTQSYEQYF,.,TRBJ2-7,many,TRBV27
TGTGCCACCAGCGCGGGAAATTACGAGCAGTACTTC,CATSAGNYEQYF,.,TRBJ2-7,many,TRBV15
TGTGCCAGCAGCCCCCGCGGGACCACCTCTGGAAACACCATATATTTT,CASSPRGTTSGNTIYF,.,TRBJ1-3,few,TRBV11-1
TGCAGTGCTAGAGTGTGGAATATGAACACTGAAGCTTTCTTT,CSARVWNMNTEAFF,.,TRBJ1-1,many,TRBV20-1
TGTGCCAGCAGCTTAGATCCGGGGGATGGCTACACCTTC,CASSLDPGDGYTF,.,TRBJ1-2,.,TRBV7-2
TGTGCTTTTTCCCCATTTGCCGGAAACACCATATATTTT,CAFSPFAGNTIYF,.,TRBJ1-3,few,TRBV12-5
TGCGCCAGCAGCCAAGATGAGTCGGCGATCCAAGAGACCCAGTACTTC,CASSQDESAIQETQYF,.,TRBJ2-5,many,TRBV4-1
TGTGCCAGCAGCCCAGGGACAGCGAGCACTGAAGCTTTCTTT,CASSPGTASTEAFF,TRBD1,TRBJ1-1,many,TRBV6-1
TGTGCCAGCAGTTCACAGGGGCGGTACACCGGGGAGCTGTTTTTT,CASSSQGRYTGELFF,TRBD1,TRBJ2-2,many,TRBV28